A selection of T cell receptor beta chains follows, all from one sample in a study of blood T cell repertoires in COVID-19. Only in-frame clones appear in the TCRdb table, and some are missing; sequencing was by immunoSEQ multiplex PCR. The sample includes a few hundred thousand clones, over 75% of them seen just once. Material: peripheral blood. The receptors originated from a man in his fifties with acute or convalescent COVID-19. Each CDR3 is given with its conserved first and last residue. The order of the fields is V gene, J gene, clone size, D gene, CDR3 protein, CDR3 DNA. D genes are given only for firm matches. The listing skips clone size in some rows; elsewhere it reads once, few, many or a size class.

>TRBV7-9|TRBJ2-1|-|TRBD2
CASFPPAGSGEQFF
TGTGCCAGCTTTCCACCAGCGGGGTCGGGTGAGCAGTTCTTC
>TRBV2|TRBJ1-1|-|TRBD1
CASSGLGLGQGISEAFF
TGTGCCAGCAGTGGATTAGGACTTGGACAGGGGATATCTGAAGCTTTCTTT
>TRBV6-5|TRBJ1-2|-|-
CASSYSASGYGYTF
TGTGCCAGCAGTTACTCGGCCAGTGGCTATGGCTACACCTTC
>TRBV7-9|TRBJ2-5|-|TRBD1
CASSFPLGQGEETQYF
TGTGCCAGCAGCTTCCCCTTGGGACAGGGGGAAGAGACCCAGTACTTC
>TRBV7-9|TRBJ1-1|-|TRBD1
CASSSTGYETEAFF
TGTGCCAGCAGCTCGACAGGGTATGAAACTGAAGCTTTCTTT
>TRBV7-6|TRBJ2-7|-|TRBD1
CASSLGGTGNYEQYF
TGTGCCAGCAGCTTGGGAGGGACAGGGAACTACGAGCAGTACTTC
>TRBV19|TRBJ2-4|-|-
CASRGLGALAKNIQYF
TGTGCCAGTAGAGGACTGGGCGCTCTAGCCAAAAACATTCAGTACTTC
>TRBV11-2|TRBJ1-1|-|-
CASSLWSGTEAFF
TGTGCCAGCAGCTTATGGTCGGGCACTGAAGCTTTCTTT
>TRBV4-2|TRBJ1-1|-|-
CASSPEAPYRTEAFF
TGTGCCAGCAGCCCCGAGGCTCCCTATAGAACTGAAGCTTTCTTT
>TRBV5-1|TRBJ2-1|-|-
CASSLTQIYNEQFF
TGCGCCAGCAGCTTGACACAGATTTACAATGAGCAGTTCTTC
>TRBV5-1|TRBJ2-3|-|-
CASSLAPLVTQYF
TGCGCCAGCAGCTTGGCCCCCCTCGTTACGCAGTATTTT
>TRBV9|TRBJ2-5|-|TRBD2
CASSPGTSGETQYF
TGTGCCAGCAGCCCCGGGACTAGCGGGGAGACCCAGTACTTC
>TRBV19|TRBJ2-2|-|-
CASSIKQGHTGELFF
TGTGCCAGTAGTATTAAACAGGGACACACCGGGGAGCTGTTTTTT
>TRBV5-1|TRBJ2-7|once|TRBD1
CASSLYEGQGAYEQYF
TGCGCCAGCAGCTTGTACGAGGGACAGGGCGCCTACGAGCAGTACTTC
>TRBV6-5|TRBJ1-1|-|TRBD1
CASIQQGLNTEAFF
TGTGCCAGCATTCAACAGGGGTTGAACACTGAAGCTTTCTTT
>TRBV6-5|TRBJ1-1|-|TRBD1
CATRDSGGTEAFF
TGTGCCACAAGGGACAGTGGAGGGACTGAAGCTTTCTTT
>TRBV6-5|TRBJ1-1|-|-
CASSPRTANTEAFF
TGTGCCAGCAGTCCGCGGACAGCGAACACTGAAGCTTTCTTT
>TRBV18|TRBJ2-3|-|-
CASSQELASTDTQYF
TGTGCCAGCTCACAGGAGCTAGCTAGCACAGATACGCAGTATTTT
>TRBV5-1|TRBJ2-3|-|TRBD1
CASSPRQGGTDTQYF
TGCGCCAGCAGCCCTAGACAGGGTGGCACAGATACGCAGTATTTT
>TRBV29-1|TRBJ1-1|-|TRBD1
CSVGRDRLTEAFF
TGCAGCGTTGGGAGGGACAGACTCACTGAAGCTTTCTTT
>TRBV18|TRBJ2-7|-|TRBD1
CASSPRGQGKEQYF
TGTGCCAGCTCACCTCGCGGACAGGGAAAGGAGCAGTACTTC
>TRBV11-1|TRBJ1-2|few|-
CASSPGLLNYGYTF
TGTGCCAGCAGCCCCGGACTGCTTAACTATGGCTACACCTTC
>TRBV5-1|TRBJ1-2|once|TRBD1
CASRPDRNNYGYTF
TGCGCCAGCAGACCGGACAGGAATAACTATGGCTACACCTTC
>TRBV6-1|TRBJ2-1|-|TRBD2
CASSEEGGGFPYNEQFF
TGTGCCAGCAGTGAAGAGGGCGGGGGTTTCCCCTACAATGAGCAGTTCTTC
>TRBV28|TRBJ1-1|-|-
CASSYPAGRWTEAFF
TGTGCCAGCAGTTACCCAGCGGGTCGGTGGACTGAAGCTTTCTTT
>TRBV5-1|TRBJ1-2|-|-
CASSLDRERDGYTF
TGCGCCAGCAGCTTGGACAGGGAGAGGGATGGCTACACCTTC
>TRBV19|TRBJ1-2|-|-
CASSQGRAYGYTF
TGTGCCAGTAGTCAGGGTAGGGCCTATGGCTACACCTTC
>TRBV19|TRBJ1-2|-|-
CASSIGTEARGYTF
TGTGCCAGTAGTATAGGGACGGAGGCCCGTGGCTACACCTTC
>TRBV14|TRBJ1-1|-|TRBD1
CASSKTGGTEAFF
TGTGCCAGCAGCAAGACAGGGGGTACTGAAGCTTTCTTT
>TRBV6-5|TRBJ2-2|once|TRBD2
CASTSGGAGTGELFF
TGTGCCAGCACTAGCGGGGGGGCGGGCACCGGGGAGCTGTTTTTT
>TRBV3-1/TRBV3-2|TRBJ2-5|-|TRBD1
CASSQGQGEYF
TGTGCCAGCAGCCAAGGACAGGGGGAGTACTTC
>TRBV5-1|TRBJ1-4|-|TRBD1
CASSQGTGVNEKLFF
TGCGCCAGCAGCCAGGGGACAGGGGTAAATGAAAAACTGTTTTTT
>TRBV7-9|TRBJ2-5|-|-
CASSPPLREETQYF
TGTGCCAGCAGCCCCCCCCTCAGGGAAGAGACCCAGTACTTC
>TRBV9|TRBJ2-3|-|TRBD2
CASARSGGADTQYF
TGTGCCAGCGCTCGTAGCGGGGGGGCTGATACGCAGTATTTT
>TRBV25-1|TRBJ1-6|-|-
CASSELENSPLHF
TGTGCCAGCAGTGAATTGGAGAATTCACCCCTCCACTTT
>TRBV7-9|TRBJ1-3|-|-
CASSYMSGNTIYF
TGTGCCAGCAGCTATATGTCCGGAAACACCATATATTTT
>TRBV5-1|TRBJ2-5|-|-
CASSWSQETQYF
TGCGCCAGCAGCTGGAGCCAAGAGACCCAGTACTTC
>TRBV21-1|TRBJ1-5|-|-
CASSKENSGQGTNQPQHF
TGTGCCAGCAGCAAAGAAAATTCGGGACAGGGTACTAATCAGCCCCAGCATTTT
>TRBV5-1|TRBJ2-1|-|-
CASSFSGISYNEQFF
TGCGCCAGCAGCTTTAGCGGAATCTCCTACAATGAGCAGTTCTTC
>TRBV6-5|TRBJ2-7|-|TRBD1
CASKGQGSYEQYF
TGTGCCAGCAAAGGACAGGGATCCTACGAGCAGTACTTC
>TRBV6-4|TRBJ2-2|-|-
CASSDTNTGELFF
TGTGCCAGCAGCGACACTAACACCGGGGAGCTGTTTTTT
>TRBV7-2|TRBJ1-6|-|TRBD1
CASSGSDRARDSPLHF
TGTGCCAGCAGCGGTTCAGACAGGGCCAGGGATTCACCCCTCCACTTT
>TRBV28|TRBJ1-2|-|-
CASSSGLHYGYTF
TGTGCCAGCAGTTCCGGACTCCACTATGGCTACACCTTC
>TRBV6-2/TRBV6-3|TRBJ1-2|-|-
CASSAQQISYGYTF
TGTGCCAGCAGCGCACAACAAATCTCCTATGGCTACACCTTC
>TRBV7-8|TRBJ2-3|-|-
CASSLGRQGTDTQYF
TGTGCCAGCAGCTTAGGCAGACAGGGCACAGATACGCAGTATTTT
>TRBV5-4|TRBJ1-2|-|-
CASSPDRRVHGYTF
TGTGCCAGCAGCCCTGACAGGCGGGTCCATGGCTACACCTTC
>TRBV29-1|TRBJ1-4|-|-
CSVEVGGGEKLFF
TGCAGCGTTGAGGTGGGGGGAGGTGAAAAACTGTTTTTT
>TRBV10-1|TRBJ1-2|-|-
CASSEHPNYGYTF
TGCGCCAGCAGTGAACACCCTAACTATGGCTACACCTTC
>TRBV7-9|TRBJ1-1|-|-
CASSPGSYNTEAFF
TGTGCCAGCAGCCCCGGGAGTTATAACACTGAAGCTTTCTTT
>TRBV11-2|TRBJ2-7|-|-
CASSRGGYEQYF
TGTGCCAGCAGCCGGGGTGGCTACGAGCAGTACTTC
>TRBV7-2|TRBJ1-4|-|-
CASSLAGSQGKLFF
TGTGCCAGCAGTCTAGCTGGCAGCCAAGGGAAACTGTTTTTT
>TRBV5-1|TRBJ2-7|-|TRBD1
CASSLAGQGYEQYF
TGCGCCAGCAGCTTGGCTGGACAGGGCTACGAGCAGTACTTC
>TRBV19|TRBJ1-6|once|-
CASSRGVDPPLHF
TGTGCCAGTAGTAGGGGCGTAGACCCACCCCTCCACTTT
>TRBV5-1|TRBJ1-2|-|-
CASSPSPGGTLLNYGYTF
TGCGCCAGCAGTCCCTCGCCGGGGGGTACCTTGCTCAACTATGGCTACACCTTC
>TRBV11-2|TRBJ1-4|-|TRBD1
CASSRGQPGEKLFF
TGTGCCAGCAGCCGGGGACAGCCAGGCGAAAAACTGTTTTTT
>TRBV19|TRBJ2-6|-|TRBD1
CASSIGTETTTNVLTF
TGTGCCAGTAGTATTGGGACAGAGACTACCACCAACGTCCTGACTTTC
>TRBV19|TRBJ1-1|-|-
CASTRGSDTEAFF
TGTGCCAGTACCCGAGGCAGCGACACTGAAGCTTTCTTT
>TRBV11-2|TRBJ1-3|-|-
CASSLQVSGDTIYF
TGTGCCAGCAGCCTCCAAGTCAGCGGAGACACCATATATTTT
>TRBV6-5|TRBJ2-5|-|-
CASKVTSSHQETQYF
TGTGCCAGCAAGGTGACTTCTTCTCACCAAGAGACCCAGTACTTC
>TRBV12-5|TRBJ1-3|-|-
CASGFLSAARDSGNTIYF
TGTGCTAGTGGTTTCCTTTCAGCAGCTAGAGACTCTGGAAACACCATATATTTT